The sequence of this T cell receptor beta chain was determined in a study of beta chain features in type 1 diabetes. What was sequenced were expressed TCRB transcripts, since all of the isolated RNA had been reverse transcribed. The method was immunoSEQ multiplex PCR; TCRdb's version includes in-frame clones alone and lacks a portion of them. The sample records approximately 160,000 clones, 10% being singletons. Turning to this clone: Antigen specificity is unknown.

General study results and limits: Among type 1 diabetes patients, VDJ junctions had fewer insertions and more deletions. Among all four CD4+ subsets, Type 1 diabetes patients had TCRB CDR3s that were moderately but significantly shorter.

Sequencing was performed on central memory CD4+ T cells from blood. The receptor was derived from a man aged 30-40 years with type 1 diabetes.

The CDR3 loop reads CASSLGQSTGELFF. DNA for the CDR3: TGTGCCAGCAGCCTAGGACAGAGCACCGGGGAGCTGTTTTTT. The gene calls are TRBV7-2 and TRBJ2-2, with D maybe TRBD1 (6 bases). The CDR3 length is 14 residues. The V and J ends lost 5 bases and 4 bases respectively, with 11 bases between them. From germline, CDR1 is SGHTA and CDR2 FQGNSA.